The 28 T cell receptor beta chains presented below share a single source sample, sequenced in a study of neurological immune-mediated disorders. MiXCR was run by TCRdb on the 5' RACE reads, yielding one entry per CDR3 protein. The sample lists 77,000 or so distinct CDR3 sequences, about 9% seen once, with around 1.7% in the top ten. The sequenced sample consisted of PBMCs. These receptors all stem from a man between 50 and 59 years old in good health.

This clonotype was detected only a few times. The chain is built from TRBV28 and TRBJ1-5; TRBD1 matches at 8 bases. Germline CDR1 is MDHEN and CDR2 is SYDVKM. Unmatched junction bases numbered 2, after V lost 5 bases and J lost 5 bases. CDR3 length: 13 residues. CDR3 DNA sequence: TGTGCCAGCAGTGGACAGGGCCATCAGCCCCAGCATTTT. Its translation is CASSGQGHQPQHF.

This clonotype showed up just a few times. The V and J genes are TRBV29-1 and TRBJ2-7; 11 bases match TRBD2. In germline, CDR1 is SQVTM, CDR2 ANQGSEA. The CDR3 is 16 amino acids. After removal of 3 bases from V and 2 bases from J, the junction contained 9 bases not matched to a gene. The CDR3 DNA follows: TGCAGCGTTGAGGGTGCTAGCGGGGGGCCGACCTACGAGCAGTACTTC. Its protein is CSVEGASGGPTYEQYF.

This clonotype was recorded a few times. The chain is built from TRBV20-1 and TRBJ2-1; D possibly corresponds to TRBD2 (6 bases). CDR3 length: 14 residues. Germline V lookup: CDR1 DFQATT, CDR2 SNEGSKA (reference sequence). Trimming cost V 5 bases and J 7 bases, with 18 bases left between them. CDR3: CSAEGPGSGNEQFF. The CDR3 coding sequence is TGCAGTGCTGAGGGGCCCGGGAGCGGGAATGAGCAGTTCTTC.

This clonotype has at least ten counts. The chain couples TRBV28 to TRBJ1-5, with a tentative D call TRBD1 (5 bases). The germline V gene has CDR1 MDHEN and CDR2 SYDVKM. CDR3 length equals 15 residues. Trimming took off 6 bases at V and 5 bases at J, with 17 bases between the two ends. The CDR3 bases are TGTGCCAGCAGGGGAGCGGGACTCCTAGATCAGCCCCAGCATTTT. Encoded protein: CASRGAGLLDQPQHF.

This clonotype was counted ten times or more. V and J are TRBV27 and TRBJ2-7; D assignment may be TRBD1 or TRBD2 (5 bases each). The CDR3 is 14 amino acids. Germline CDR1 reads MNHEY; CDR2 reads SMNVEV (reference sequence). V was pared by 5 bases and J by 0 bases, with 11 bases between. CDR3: CASSHRDRSYEQYF. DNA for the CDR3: TGTGCCAGCAGTCACCGGGACCGCTCCTACGAGCAGTACTTC.

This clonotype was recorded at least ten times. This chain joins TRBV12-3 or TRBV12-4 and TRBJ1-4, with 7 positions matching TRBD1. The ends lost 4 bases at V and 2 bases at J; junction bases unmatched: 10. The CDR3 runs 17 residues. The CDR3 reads CASSYAQGGRTNEKLFF. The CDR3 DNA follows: TGTGCCAGCAGTTACGCGCAGGGGGGGAGGACTAATGAAAAACTGTTTTTT.

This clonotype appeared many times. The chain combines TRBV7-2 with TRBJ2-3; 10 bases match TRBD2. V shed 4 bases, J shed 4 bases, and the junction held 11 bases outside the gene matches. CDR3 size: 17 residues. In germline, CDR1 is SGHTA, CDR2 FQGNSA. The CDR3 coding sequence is TGTGCCAGCAGCTATGTTAGGGCTAGCGGGAGACCAGATACGCAGTATTTT. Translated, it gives CASSYVRASGRPDTQYF.

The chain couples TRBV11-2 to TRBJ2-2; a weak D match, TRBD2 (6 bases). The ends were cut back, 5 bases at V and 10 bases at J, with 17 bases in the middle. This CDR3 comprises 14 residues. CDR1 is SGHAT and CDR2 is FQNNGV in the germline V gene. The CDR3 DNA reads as TGTGCCAGCAGCCCGGGACTCCCCACCCCGGAGCTGTTTTTT. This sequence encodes CASSPGLPTPELFF.

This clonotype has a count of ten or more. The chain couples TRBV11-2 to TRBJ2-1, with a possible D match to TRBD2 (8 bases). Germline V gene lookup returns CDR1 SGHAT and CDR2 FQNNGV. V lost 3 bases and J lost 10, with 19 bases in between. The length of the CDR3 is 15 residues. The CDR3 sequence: CASSFIAGQPGEQFF. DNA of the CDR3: TGTGCCAGCAGCTTTATAGCGGGACAGCCTGGCGAGCAGTTCTTC.

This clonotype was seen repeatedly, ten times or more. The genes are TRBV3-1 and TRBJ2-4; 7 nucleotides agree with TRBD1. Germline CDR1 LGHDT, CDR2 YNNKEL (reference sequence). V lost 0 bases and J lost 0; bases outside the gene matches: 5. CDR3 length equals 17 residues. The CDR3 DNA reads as TGTGCCAGCAGCCAAGAAGATAGGGGGCCAGCCAAAAACATTCAGTACTTC. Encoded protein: CASSQEDRGPAKNIQYF.

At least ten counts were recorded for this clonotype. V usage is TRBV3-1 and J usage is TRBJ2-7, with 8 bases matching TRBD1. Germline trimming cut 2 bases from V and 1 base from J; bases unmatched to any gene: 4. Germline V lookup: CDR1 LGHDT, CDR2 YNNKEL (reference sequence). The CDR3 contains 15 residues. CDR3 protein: CASSQTGQGSYEQYF. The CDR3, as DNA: TGTGCCAGCAGCCAAACCGGACAGGGTTCCTACGAGCAGTACTTC.

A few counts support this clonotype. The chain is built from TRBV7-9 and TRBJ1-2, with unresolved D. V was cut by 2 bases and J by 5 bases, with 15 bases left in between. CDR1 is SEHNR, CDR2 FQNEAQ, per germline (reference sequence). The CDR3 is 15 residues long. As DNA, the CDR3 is TGTGCCAGCAGCTTACTCGGCAGTAGATCGTATGGCTACACCTTC. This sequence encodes CASSLLGSRSYGYTF.

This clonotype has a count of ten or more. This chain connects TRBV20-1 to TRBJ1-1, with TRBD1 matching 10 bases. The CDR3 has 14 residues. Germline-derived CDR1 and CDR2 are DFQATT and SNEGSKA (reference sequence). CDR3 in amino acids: CSSGTGAPNTEAFF. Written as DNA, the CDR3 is TGCAGCTCCGGGACAGGGGCTCCGAACACTGAAGCTTTCTTT.

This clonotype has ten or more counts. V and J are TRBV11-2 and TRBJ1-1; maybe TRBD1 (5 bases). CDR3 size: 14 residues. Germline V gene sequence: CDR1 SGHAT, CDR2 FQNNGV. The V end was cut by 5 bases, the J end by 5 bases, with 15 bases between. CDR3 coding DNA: TGTGCCAGCAGCCCTAACGGGGCGGGTACTGAAGCTTTCTTT. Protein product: CASSPNGAGTEAFF.

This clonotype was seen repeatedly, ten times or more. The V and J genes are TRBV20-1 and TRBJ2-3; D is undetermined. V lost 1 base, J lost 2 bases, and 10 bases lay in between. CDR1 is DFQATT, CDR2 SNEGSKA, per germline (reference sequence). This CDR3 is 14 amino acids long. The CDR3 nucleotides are TGCAGTGCTAGAGGCCGGATTGTCACAGATACGCAGTATTTT. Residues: CSARGRIVTDTQYF.

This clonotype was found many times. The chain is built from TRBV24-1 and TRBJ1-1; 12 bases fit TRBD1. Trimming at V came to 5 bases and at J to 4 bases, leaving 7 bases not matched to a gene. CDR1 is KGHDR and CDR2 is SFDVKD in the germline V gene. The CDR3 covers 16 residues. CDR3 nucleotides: TGTGCCACCAGTGGGGCGGGACAGGGGGCCGTCACTGAAGCTTTCTTT. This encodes CATSGAGQGAVTEAFF.

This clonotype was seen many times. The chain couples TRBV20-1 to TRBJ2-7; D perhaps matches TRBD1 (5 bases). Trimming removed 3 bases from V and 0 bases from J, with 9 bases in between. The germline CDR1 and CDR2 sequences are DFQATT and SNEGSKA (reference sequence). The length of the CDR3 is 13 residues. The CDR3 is CSARGRDSYEQYF. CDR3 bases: TGCAGTGCTAGGGGCAGGGACTCCTACGAGCAGTACTTC.

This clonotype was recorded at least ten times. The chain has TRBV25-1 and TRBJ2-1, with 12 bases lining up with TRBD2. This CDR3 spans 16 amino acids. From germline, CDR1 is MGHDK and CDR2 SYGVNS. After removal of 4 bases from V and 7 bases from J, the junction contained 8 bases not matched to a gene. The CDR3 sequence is CASSVLPSGRVNEQFF. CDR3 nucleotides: TGTGCCAGCAGTGTTCTTCCTAGCGGGAGGGTGAATGAGCAGTTCTTC. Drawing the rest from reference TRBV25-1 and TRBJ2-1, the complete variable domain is EADIYQTPRYLVIGTGKKITLECSQTMGHDKMYWYQQDPGMELHLIHYSYGVNSTEKGDLSSESTVSRIRTEHFPLTLESARPSHTSQYLCASSVLPSGRVNEQFFGPGTRLTVL.

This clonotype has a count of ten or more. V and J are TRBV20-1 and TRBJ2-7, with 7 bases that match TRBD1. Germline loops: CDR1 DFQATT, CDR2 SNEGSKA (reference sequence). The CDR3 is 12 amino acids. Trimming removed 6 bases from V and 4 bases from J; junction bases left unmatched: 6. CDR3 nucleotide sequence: TGCAGTGCGAGGGACAGTCGGTACGAGCAGTACTTC. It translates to CSARDSRYEQYF.

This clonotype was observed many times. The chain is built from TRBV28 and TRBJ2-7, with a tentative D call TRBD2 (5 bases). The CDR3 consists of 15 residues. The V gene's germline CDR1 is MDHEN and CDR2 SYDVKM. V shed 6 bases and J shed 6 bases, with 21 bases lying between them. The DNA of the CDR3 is TGTGCCAGCAGGGCCCCCGGACGGGAAGGAGGCGAGCAGTACTTC. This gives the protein CASRAPGREGGEQYF. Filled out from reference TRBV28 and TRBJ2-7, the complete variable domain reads DVKVTQSSRYLVKRTGEKVFLECVQDMDHENMFWYRQDPGLGLRLIYFSYDVKMKEKGDIPEGYSVSREKKERFSLILESASTNQTSMYLCASRAPGREGGEQYFGPGTRLTVT.

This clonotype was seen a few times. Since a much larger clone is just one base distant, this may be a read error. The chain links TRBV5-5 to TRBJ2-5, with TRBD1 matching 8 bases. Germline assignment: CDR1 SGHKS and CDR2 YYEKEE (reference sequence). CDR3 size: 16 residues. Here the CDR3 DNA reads TGTGCCAACAGCTTGGAAGGGCAGGGGGCCTGGGAGACCCAGTACTTC. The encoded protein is CANSLEGQGAWETQYF.

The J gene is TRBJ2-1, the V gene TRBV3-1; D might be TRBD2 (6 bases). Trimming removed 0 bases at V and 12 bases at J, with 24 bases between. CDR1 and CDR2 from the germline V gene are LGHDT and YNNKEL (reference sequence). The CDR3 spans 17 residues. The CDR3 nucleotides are TGTGCCAGCAGCCAAGATCTTGGGGGACTGATCACAGATACGCAGTTCTTC. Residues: CASSQDLGGLITDTQFF.

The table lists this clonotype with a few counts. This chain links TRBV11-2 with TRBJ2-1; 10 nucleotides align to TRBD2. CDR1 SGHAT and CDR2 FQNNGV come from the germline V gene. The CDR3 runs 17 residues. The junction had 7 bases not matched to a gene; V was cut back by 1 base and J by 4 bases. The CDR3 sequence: CASSLVLASGGYNEQFF. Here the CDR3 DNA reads TGTGCCAGCAGCTTAGTATTGGCTAGCGGGGGTTACAATGAGCAGTTCTTC.

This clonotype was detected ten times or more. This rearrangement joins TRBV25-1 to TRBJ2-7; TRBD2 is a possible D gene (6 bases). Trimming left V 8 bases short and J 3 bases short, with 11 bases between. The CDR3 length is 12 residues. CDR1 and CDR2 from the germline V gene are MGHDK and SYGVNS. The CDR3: CASLGGDYEQYF. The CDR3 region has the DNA TGTGCCAGCCTGGGGGGTGACTACGAGCAGTACTTC.

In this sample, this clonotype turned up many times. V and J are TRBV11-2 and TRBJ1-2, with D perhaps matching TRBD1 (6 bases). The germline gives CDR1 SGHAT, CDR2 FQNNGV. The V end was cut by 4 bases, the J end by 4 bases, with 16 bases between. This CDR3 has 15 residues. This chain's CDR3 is CASSYSGGLIYGYTF. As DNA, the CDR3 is TGTGCCAGCAGCTATTCCGGGGGGCTCATCTATGGCTACACCTTC.

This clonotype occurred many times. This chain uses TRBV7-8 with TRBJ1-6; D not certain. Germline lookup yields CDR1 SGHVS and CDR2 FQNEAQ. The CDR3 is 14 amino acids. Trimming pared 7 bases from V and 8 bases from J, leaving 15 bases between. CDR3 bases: TGTGCCAGCACCCCCAGCCGTGGTCATTCACCCCTCCACTTT. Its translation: CASTPSRGHSPLHF.

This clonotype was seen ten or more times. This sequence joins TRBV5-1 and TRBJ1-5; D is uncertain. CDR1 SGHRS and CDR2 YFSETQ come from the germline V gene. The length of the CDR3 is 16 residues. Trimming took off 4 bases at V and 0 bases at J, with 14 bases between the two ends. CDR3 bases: TGCGCCAGCAGCATGGACGGATCCTATAGCAATCAGCCCCAGCATTTT. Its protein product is CASSMDGSYSNQPQHF.

This CDR3 reads CASSTGWGNTEAFF. CDR3 DNA sequence: TGCGCCAGCAGCACGGGGTGGGGGAACACTGAAGCTTTCTTT. This chain joins TRBV5-1 and TRBJ1-1; D call uncertain. CDR3 length: 14 amino acids. Germline values: CDR1 SGHRS, CDR2 YFSETQ. The ends were cut back, 4 bases at V and 1 base at J, with 11 bases in the middle.